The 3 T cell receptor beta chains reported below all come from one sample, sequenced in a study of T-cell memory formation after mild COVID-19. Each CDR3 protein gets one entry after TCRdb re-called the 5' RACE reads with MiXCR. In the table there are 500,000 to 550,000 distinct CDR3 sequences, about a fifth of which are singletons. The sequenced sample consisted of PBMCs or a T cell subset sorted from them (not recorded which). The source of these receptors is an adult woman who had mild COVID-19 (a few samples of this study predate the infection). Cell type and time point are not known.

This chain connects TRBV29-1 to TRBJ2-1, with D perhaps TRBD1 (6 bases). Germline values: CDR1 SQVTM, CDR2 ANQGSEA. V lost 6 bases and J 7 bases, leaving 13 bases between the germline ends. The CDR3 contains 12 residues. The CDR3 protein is CSVPTGWNEQFF. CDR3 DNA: TGCAGCGTACCTACAGGGTGGAATGAGCAGTTCTTC.

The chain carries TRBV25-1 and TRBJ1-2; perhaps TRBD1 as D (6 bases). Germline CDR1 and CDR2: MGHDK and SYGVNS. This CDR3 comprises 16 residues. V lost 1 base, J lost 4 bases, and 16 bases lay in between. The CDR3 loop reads CASSEFDGPRGYGYTF. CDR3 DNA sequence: TGTGCCAGCAGTGAATTTGATGGGCCCAGGGGCTATGGCTACACCTTC.

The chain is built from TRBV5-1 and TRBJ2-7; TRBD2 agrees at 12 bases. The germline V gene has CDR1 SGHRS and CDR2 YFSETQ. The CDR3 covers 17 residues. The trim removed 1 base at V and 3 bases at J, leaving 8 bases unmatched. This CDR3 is CASSLTSGGPADYEQYF. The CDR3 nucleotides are TGCGCCAGCAGCTTGACTAGCGGGGGGCCAGCGGACTACGAGCAGTACTTC. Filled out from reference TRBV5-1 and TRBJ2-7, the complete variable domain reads KAGVTQTPRYLIKTRGQQVTLSCSPISGHRSVSWYQQTPGQGLQFLFEYFSETQRNKGNFPGRFSGRQFSNSRSEMNVSTLELGDSALYLCASSLTSGGPADYEQYFGPGTRLTVT.